The rows below give T cell receptor beta chains drawn from one sample of a study of cytomegalovirus exposure and HLA in healthy donors. The protocol was immunoSEQ multiplex PCR, while the TCRdb copy is restricted to in-frame clones and leaves out a portion. The sample has 100,000 to 150,000 clones; 88% are singletons. Sequenced input: PBMCs. Receptor source: a man in his late teens or twenties in good health and CMV-seronegative. Both conserved end residues are part of each CDR3. A D gene is named only where the DNA matches it firmly. The size field is filled for only some rows; it gives once, few, many or a size class.

>-|TRBD2|TRBV5-1|TRBJ2-7
TGCGCCAGCAGCTCTCGACTAGCGGGAGTAGCCCACGAGCAGTACTTC
CASSSRLAGVAHEQYF
>-|-|TRBV5-6|TRBJ2-6
TGTGCCAGCACCTTAGCTCCAGGGGCTGGGGCCAACGTCCTGACTTTC
CASTLAPGAGANVLTF
>-|TRBD2|TRBV5-6|TRBJ2-3
TGTGCCAGCAGCTTAGCGGGGGGTTTCCATACGCAGTATTTT
CASSLAGGFHTQYF
>-|TRBD1|TRBV19|TRBJ1-2
TGTGCCACCTCACTCGGGACAGGGGATTTAGTCGATGGCTACACCTTC
CATSLGTGDLVDGYTF
>-|TRBD1|TRBV6-1|TRBJ2-7
TGTGCCAGCAGTGAAATCGTCGGGACAGACACCTACGAGCAGTACTTC
CASSEIVGTDTYEQYF
>-|TRBD1|TRBV7-6|TRBJ1-4
TGTGCCAGCAGCTTAGTTGGGACAGGGTCTGAAAAACTGTTTTTT
CASSLVGTGSEKLFF
>-|-|TRBV28|TRBJ1-1
TGTGCCAGCAGCCCCCCCGGGACTGAAGCTTTCTTT
CASSPPGTEAFF
>-|TRBD2|TRBV5-1|TRBJ2-7
TGCGCCAGCAGCCGACCGAGCGGGAGGGCCTACGAGCAGTACTTC
CASSRPSGRAYEQYF
>-|TRBD1|TRBV27|TRBJ2-6
TGTGCCAGCAGGAACGACCGGGACAGGGGTCACCTCCCTGGGGCCAACGTCCTGACTTTC
CASRNDRDRGHLPGANVLTF
>-|TRBD1|TRBV6-4|TRBJ2-1
TGTGCCAGCAGTGAGGAACAGGGGTATAGTGAGCAGTTCTTC
CASSEEQGYSEQFF
>-|-|TRBV7-9|TRBJ2-7
TGTGCCAGCAGCTCCCCCGTAACAGAACCAATCTCCTACGAGCAGTACTTC
CASSSPVTEPISYEQYF
>-|-|TRBV6-4|TRBJ1-5
TGTGCCAGCTTCGGACAGTCCGAAGAGCAGCCCCAGCATTTT
CASFGQSEEQPQHF
>few|-|TRBV28|TRBJ2-7
TGTGCCAGCAGTTCCACCGTCCGGGGGATATCCTACGAGCAGTACTTC
CASSSTVRGISYEQYF
>-|-|TRBV6-5|TRBJ2-2
TGTGCCAGCATGCGGGGATACACCGGGGAGCTGTTTTTT
CASMRGYTGELFF
>few|TRBD2|TRBV6-5|TRBJ2-3
TGTGCCAGCAGTCCGACTAGCGGGAGGGATACGCAGTATTTT
CASSPTSGRDTQYF
>once|-|TRBV7-9|TRBJ2-7
TGTGCCAGCAGCACAGCCTACGAGCAGTACTTC
CASSTAYEQYF
>-|TRBD2|TRBV9|TRBJ2-7
TGTGCCAGCAGCTCATCGGGAGGGGGATACGAGCAGTACTTC
CASSSSGGGYEQYF
>-|-|TRBV11-2|TRBJ1-1
TGTGCCAGCAGCTTAGCGAGGGGGTCGGTGAACACTGAAGCTTTCTTT
CASSLARGSVNTEAFF
>-|-|TRBV4-1|TRBJ1-2
TGCGCCAGCAGCCAAGAAGGGGCAGGGGAGAACTATGGCTACACCTTC
CASSQEGAGENYGYTF
>-|TRBD1|TRBV19|TRBJ2-1
TGTGCCAGTAGTATCCCGGGACAGGGACGAGACAATGAGCAGTTCTTC
CASSIPGQGRDNEQFF
>-|TRBD1|TRBV7-9|TRBJ2-7
TGTGCCAGCAGCTACCGACAGGGAATGTACGAGCAGTACTTC
CASSYRQGMYEQYF
>-|-|TRBV2|TRBJ1-2
TGTGCCAGCAGTGAAGGAACAAACTATGGCTACACCTTC
CASSEGTNYGYTF
>-|TRBD2|TRBV5-6|TRBJ2-7
TGTGCCAGCAGCCGGGGACTAGCGGGAGGGCCACCCTACGAGCAGTACTTC
CASSRGLAGGPPYEQYF
>-|-|TRBV27|TRBJ2-7
TGTGCCAGCAGTTTGGACAGCTCCTACGAGCAGTACTTC
CASSLDSSYEQYF
>-|-|TRBV28|TRBJ2-1
TGTGCCAGCAGTTTAAGTGCCCTGGAGGGGCGGGGTAATTACAATGAGCAGTTCTTC
CASSLSALEGRGNYNEQFF
>-|TRBD2|TRBV6-5|TRBJ2-7
TGTGCCAGCAGACAAACTAGCGGCGAGCAGTACTTC
CASRQTSGEQYF
>-|-|TRBV28|TRBJ1-2
TGTGCCAGCAGTGACATTTACGGCTACACCTTC
CASSDIYGYTF
>-|-|TRBV27|TRBJ1-5
TGTGCCAGCAGTTTATCTGGTGGGGGCCCGGCGCCCCAGCATTTT
CASSLSGGGPAPQHF
>-|TRBD2|TRBV19|TRBJ2-3
TGTGCCAGTAGTATAGCGACTAGCGGGAACACAGATACGCAGTATTTT
CASSIATSGNTDTQYF
>-|TRBD1|TRBV19|TRBJ1-1
TGTGCCAGTAGTCCACAGACAGGGTCTGAAGCTTTCTTT
CASSPQTGSEAFF
>once|TRBD2|TRBV4-2|TRBJ2-5
TGTGCCAGCAGCCAACAAGGACTAGCGGGAAAAGAGACCCAGTACTTC
CASSQQGLAGKETQYF
>-|TRBD1|TRBV5-1|TRBJ2-7
TGCGCCAGCAGCACGACAGGGGCAGTAACCTACGAGCAGTACTTC
CASSTTGAVTYEQYF
>once|-|TRBV7-6|TRBJ1-2
TGTGCCAGCAGCAGCGGATACGGCTATGGCTACACCTTC
CASSSGYGYGYTF
>-|-|TRBV6-5|TRBJ1-1
TGTGCCAGCAGTAATGCGGGACTTATGAACACTGAAGCTTTCTTT
CASSNAGLMNTEAFF
>-|TRBD2|TRBV30|TRBJ2-5
TGTGCCTGGAGTAAGGGACTAGCGGGGGGTGGGGAGACCCAGTACTTC
CAWSKGLAGGGETQYF
>-|-|TRBV11-2|TRBJ2-7
TGTGCCAGCAGCCCAACCCGGAGCTCCTACGAGCAGTACTTC
CASSPTRSSYEQYF
>-|TRBD1|TRBV18|TRBJ1-4
TGTGCCAGCTCTTACGGGACAGGGTTTGAAAAACTGTTTTTT
CASSYGTGFEKLFF
>-|-|TRBV27|TRBJ2-6
TGTGCCAGCAGTCCACGCCGGGTTGGGGCCAACGTCCTGACTTTC
CASSPRRVGANVLTF
>-|-|TRBV18|TRBJ2-1
TGTGCCAGCTCACCAATCACCAGGTCTGACGACAATGAGCAGTTCTTC
CASSPITRSDDNEQFF
>-|TRBD2|TRBV9|TRBJ2-1
TGTGCCAGCAGCGTCCGGGACTACCGCCGTGATGAGCAGTTCTTC
CASSVRDYRRDEQFF
>few|-|TRBV6-6|TRBJ2-7
TGTGCCAGCAGTAGGGGGAACGAGCAGTACTTC
CASSRGNEQYF
>-|-|TRBV29-1|TRBJ2-7
TGCAGCGTTGCCGAGGGTTTCTCCTACGAGCAGTACTTC
CSVAEGFSYEQYF
>-|-|TRBV21-1|TRBJ2-7
TGTGCCAGCAGCGCGGGACAGGGAGCCTACGAGCAGTACTTC
CASSAGQGAYEQYF
>-|-|TRBV4-1|TRBJ2-7
TGCGCCAGCAGCCAAGAGAGAGAGGGTAACTACGAGCAGTACTTC
CASSQEREGNYEQYF
>-|TRBD1|TRBV7-2|TRBJ2-7
TGTGCCAGCAGCCATGGGGCCTCCGGGACAGGGTCTAGGGAGCAGTACTTC
CASSHGASGTGSREQYF
>-|-|TRBV29-1|TRBJ1-1
TGCAGCGTAGGGCCAGGGGCCCGGAACACTGAAGCTTTCTTT
CSVGPGARNTEAFF
>-|-|TRBV6-1|TRBJ2-7
TGTGCCAGCAGGGACACGACCTACGAGCAGTACTTC
CASRDTTYEQYF
>-|TRBD2|TRBV6-1|TRBJ2-7
TGTGCCAGCAGTGAAATCAGCGGGACTAGCGGCGAGCAGTACTTC
CASSEISGTSGEQYF
>-|-|TRBV6-5|TRBJ2-1
TGTGCCACCAAGCCCTACGGGCGGGATGAGCAGTTCTTC
CATKPYGRDEQFF
>-|TRBD1|TRBV7-2|TRBJ1-3
TGTGCCAGCAGCTTTGGACAGGGTGGAAACACCATATATTTT
CASSFGQGGNTIYF
>-|-|TRBV20-1|TRBJ1-2
TGCAGTGCTAGAGATCCGGTCGGCTACACCTTC
CSARDPVGYTF
>-|TRBD1|TRBV7-8|TRBJ1-5
TGTGCCAGCAGCGGAGCGTCAGGGGGTCAGCCCCAGCATTTT
CASSGASGGQPQHF
>once|TRBD2|TRBV5-1|TRBJ2-7
TGCGCCAGCAGCTTTGATGGGACTACCTACGAGCAGTACTTC
CASSFDGTTYEQYF
>-|-|TRBV4-1|TRBJ1-2
TGCGCCAGCAGCCGGGCCATAGAATTCTATGGCTACACCTTC
CASSRAIEFYGYTF
>once|-|TRBV5-1|TRBJ2-4
TGCGCCAGCAGCTTGGGCGGAGAAATAGCCAAAAACATTCAGTACTTC
CASSLGGEIAKNIQYF
>-|-|TRBV19|TRBJ2-7
TGTGCCAGTAGTATAGGGGCCCCGTACGAGCAGTACTTC
CASSIGAPYEQYF
>-|-|TRBV12-5|TRBJ2-6
TGTGCTAGTGCCTTTTCTGGGGCCAACGTCCTGACTTTC
CASAFSGANVLTF